These 29 T cell receptor beta chains originate from one sample sequenced in a study of blood T cells in healthy people across ages. Primed by a sample-barcoded 5' primer and a J-beta primer mix, a second PCR proceeded for about 6 to 12 cycles. TCRdb ran MiXCR on the 5' RACE reads and lists one entry per CDR3 protein. The table shows 800,000 or so distinct CDR3 sequences, with around 25% occurring only once. These sequences were also reported in another study, on T cells of mothers and their children.

The sample was blood. These receptor sequences come from a boy aged 5-17 years in good health.

The chain uses TRBV29-1 and TRBJ2-1; 7 nucleotides align to TRBD1. In germline, CDR1 is SQVTM, CDR2 ANQGSEA. V lost 6 bases, J lost 8 bases, and 13 bases stayed unmatched. This CDR3 comprises 14 residues. CDR3 sequence: CSVERNDREDEQFF. The CDR3 nucleotides read TGCAGCGTCGAACGAAACGACAGGGAAGATGAGCAGTTCTTC.

The chain uses TRBV20-1 and TRBJ2-5; D might be TRBD1 (6 bases). Gene TRBJ2-1 matches the end of the DNA better, so the J call may be wrong. Germline V gene lookup returns CDR1 DFQATT and CDR2 SNEGSKA (reference sequence). The CDR3 extends over 12 amino acids. DNA of the CDR3: TGCAGTGCTACTGGGGGCAAAGACGAGCAGTTCTTC. Translating gives CSATGGKDEQFF.

This sequence joins TRBV4-3 and TRBJ2-3; D possibly corresponds to TRBD2 (6 bases). Germline V lookup: CDR1 LGHNA, CDR2 YSLEER. This CDR3 has 16 amino acids. V was pared by 0 bases and J by 6 bases, with 16 bases between. The CDR3 region has the DNA TGCGCCAGCAGCCAAGATGCGGCGGGAAAAGGGGATACGCAGTATTTT. Residues: CASSQDAAGKGDTQYF.

This clonotype has just a few counts. This CDR3 is CSVDRTDTQYF. CDR3 nucleotides: TGCAGCGTTGACCGCACAGATACGCAGTATTTT. The gene calls are TRBV29-1 and TRBJ2-3; D remains ambiguous. Germline CDR1 reads SQVTM; CDR2 reads ANQGSEA. V was pared by 3 bases and J by 1 base, with 2 bases between. The length of the CDR3 is 11 residues.

The chain recombines TRBV7-3 with TRBJ1-1; 9 nucleotides agree with TRBD1. Germline values: CDR1 SGHTA, CDR2 FQGTGA. The CDR3 extends over 15 amino acids. J lost 4 bases, V lost 5 bases, and 8 bases had no gene match. This CDR3 is CASSASPGQGTEAFF. For the CDR3, the DNA is TGTGCCAGCAGCGCATCACCGGGACAGGGCACTGAAGCTTTCTTT.

This clonotype was observed at least ten times. V gene TRBV2 combines with J gene TRBJ1-4; tentative D call: TRBD1 (5 bases). This CDR3 spans 13 amino acids. The germline gives CDR1 SNHLY, CDR2 FYNNEI. Trimming took 7 bases from V and 0 from J, leaving 6 bases between them. CDR3 sequence: CASIRATNEKLFF. CDR3 sequence (DNA): TGTGCCAGCATCAGGGCAACTAATGAAAAACTGTTTTTT.

This rearrangement joins TRBV28 to TRBJ1-5; 7 bases line up with TRBD1. The CDR3 is 15 amino acids. J gave up 1 base and V 6 bases, and 6 bases lay outside the gene matches. Germline V gene data show CDR1 as MDHEN and CDR2 as SYDVKM. The chain's CDR3 is CASSRTTGSNQPQHF. The CDR3 nucleotides are TGTGCCAGCAGCCGAACGACAGGGAGCAATCAGCCCCAGCATTTT.

The V gene is TRBV18, the J gene TRBJ2-5; weak D call: TRBD2 (6 bases). V was trimmed by 3 bases and J by 5 bases, leaving 16 bases between them. Per germline, CDR1 KGHSH and CDR2 LQKENI. The CDR3 covers 15 residues. The CDR3 bases are TGTGCCAGCTCACCTACCCCGCGGGGCCGCGAGACCCAGTACTTC. This gives the protein CASSPTPRGRETQYF. The full variable domain, rest sourced from reference TRBV18 and TRBJ2-5, is NAGVMQNPRHLVRRRGQEARLRCSPMKGHSHVYWYRQLPEEGLKFMVYLQKENIIDESGMPKERFSAEFPKEGPSILRIQQVVRGDSAAYFCASSPTPRGRETQYFGPGTRLLVL.

V gene TRBV7-9 combines with J gene TRBJ1-2, with D possibly matching TRBD1 (6 bases). CDR3 size: 14 residues. The germline CDR1 and CDR2 sequences are SEHNR and FQNEAQ (reference sequence). V was clipped by 4 bases and J by 3 bases, with 12 bases between them. The CDR3 region is CASSSERGYYGYTF. CDR3 nucleotides: TGTGCCAGCAGCTCCGAAAGGGGGTACTATGGCTACACCTTC.

Concerning this clonotype: Compared with germline, one end of the junction differs, possibly owing to a read error. The gene calls are TRBV24-1 and TRBJ2-2; TRBD1 matches 11 bases. Germline assignment: CDR1 KGHDR and CDR2 SFDVKD. The CDR3 spans 13 residues. CDR3 coding DNA: TGTGCCACCAACGGACAGGGGGCCGGGGAGCCGTTTTTT. Protein product: CATNGQGAGEPFF.

This clonotype was detected only a few times. The chain carries TRBV18 and TRBJ1-2; unclear D gene. This CDR3 has 15 amino acids. Trimming cost V 3 bases and J 3 bases, with 14 bases left between them. Germline CDR1 is KGHSH and CDR2 is LQKENI. CDR3 nucleotides: TGTGCCAGCTCACCTACCGCGGCAGGCGACTATGGCTACACCTTC. This gives the protein CASSPTAAGDYGYTF.

This clonotype was counted only a few times. This rearrangement joins TRBV20-1 to TRBJ2-1; TRBD2 agrees at 9 bases. The CDR3 spans 14 residues. The trim removed 5 bases at V and 1 base at J, leaving 3 bases unmatched. The V gene's germline CDR1 is DFQATT and CDR2 SNEGSKA (reference sequence). In nucleotides, the CDR3 is TGCAGTGCTTATAGCGGGAGTTCCTACAATGAGCAGTTCTTC. Its translation is CSAYSGSSYNEQFF.

Details on this clonotype: The junction departs from germline at one end; a sequencing error may be responsible. The V and J genes are TRBV11-2 and TRBJ1-1; weak D call: TRBD1 (5 bases). Germline CDR1 SGHAT, CDR2 FQNNGV. The CDR3 extends over 14 amino acids. The chain's CDR3 is CASSLGVRNAEAFF. The CDR3, as DNA: TGTGCCAGCAGCTTGGGGGTAAGGAACGCTGAAGCCTTCTTT.

The chain couples TRBV5-1 to TRBJ2-1; 11 positions agree with TRBD2. With 5 bases clipped from V and 8 bases from J, the junction kept 12 bases outside the gene matches. CDR1 and CDR2 from the germline V gene are SGHRS and YFSETQ. There are 16 residues in the CDR3. CDR3 in amino acids: CASSPRTSGQGDEQFF. Here the CDR3 DNA reads TGCGCCAGCAGTCCTCGGACTAGCGGGCAAGGGGATGAGCAGTTCTTC.

The V and J genes are TRBV6-2 or TRBV6-3 and TRBJ2-7, with D maybe TRBD2 (6 bases). With 7 bases removed from V and 1 base from J, the gap between germline ends came to 14 bases. The CDR3 totals 14 residues. The germline V gene has CDR1 MNHEY and CDR2 SVGEGT. In DNA, the CDR3 is TGTGCCAGCACCAGAGCGGGCGCGTCCTACGAGCAGTACTTC. Its translation is CASTRAGASYEQYF.

The V gene is TRBV25-1, the J gene TRBJ2-5, with D hard to call. Germline lookup yields CDR1 MGHDK and CDR2 SYGVNS. V lost 1 base and J lost 3, with 9 bases in between. The CDR3 spans 14 residues. In DNA form, the CDR3 reads TGTGCCAGCAGTGAATTGGCAGCTGAAGAGACCCAGTACTTC. Protein sequence: CASSELAAEETQYF.

The CDR3 is CASTGGVKKYNEQFF. The CDR3 DNA reads as TGTGCCAGCACAGGCGGCGTGAAGAAGTACAATGAGCAGTTCTTC. The rearrangement joins TRBV28 to TRBJ2-1; no clear D. The V gene's germline CDR1 is MDHEN and CDR2 SYDVKM. Trimming stripped 7 bases from V and 4 bases from J, with 17 bases between. The CDR3 spans 15 residues.

The chain joins TRBV5-1 to TRBJ2-2; 7 nucleotides agree with TRBD1. CDR1 SGHRS and CDR2 YFSETQ come from the germline V gene. The CDR3 is made up of 16 amino acids. V trimming: 4 bases; J trimming: 3 bases; junction bases outside the gene matches: 9. CDR3 in amino acids: CASSPERGPDTGELFF. CDR3 nucleotide sequence: TGCGCCAGCAGCCCGGAAAGGGGGCCCGACACCGGGGAGCTGTTTTTT.

This clonotype has a handful of counts. The V and J genes are TRBV9 and TRBJ2-5; D gene unclear. The V and J ends lost 4 bases and 2 bases respectively, with 15 bases between them. Germline CDR1 is SGDLS and CDR2 is YYNGEE. This CDR3 is built from 15 residues. CDR3 protein: CASSPQPGPQETQYF. For the CDR3, the DNA is TGTGCCAGCAGCCCCCAACCGGGCCCACAAGAGACCCAGTACTTC.

The sample holds a few counts of this clonotype. The chain uses TRBV6-2 or TRBV6-3 and TRBJ2-5; TRBD2 matches 7 bases. The length of the CDR3 is 15 residues. From germline, CDR1 is MNHEY and CDR2 SVGEGT. Trimming took 0 bases from V and 5 from J; bases not matched to a gene: 6. The CDR3 spells CASSYSTPAGETQYF. Here the CDR3 DNA reads TGTGCCAGCAGTTACTCGACGCCAGCGGGGGAGACCCAGTACTTC.

This clonotype was observed a handful of times. V usage is TRBV28 and J usage is TRBJ2-4, with no clear D. The CDR3 is 12 amino acids. Trimming cost V 4 bases and J 1 base, with 2 bases left between them. CDR1 and CDR2 from the germline V gene are MDHEN and SYDVKM. As DNA, the CDR3 is TGTGCCAGCAGTTCGGCCAAAAACATTCAGTACTTC. Protein: CASSSAKNIQYF.

This chain links TRBV5-1 with TRBJ2-1; weak D call: TRBD2 (6 bases). V lost 1 base, J lost 8 bases, and 10 bases lay in between. Germline V CDR1 and CDR2: SGHRS, YFSETQ. The CDR3 extends over 13 amino acids. Here the CDR3 reads CASSLSWRDEQFF. CDR3 in DNA: TGCGCCAGCAGCTTGTCGTGGAGGGATGAGCAGTTCTTC.

The table lists this clonotype with a few counts. The rearrangement uses TRBV20-1 and TRBJ1-4; TRBD1 matches at 8 bases. Trimming cost V 5 bases and J 17 bases; bases outside gene matches: 10. The length of the CDR3 is 11 residues. CDR1 and CDR2 (germline): DFQATT, SNEGSKA (reference sequence). The CDR3 nucleotides read TGCAGTGCTCCAAGGGACAGGACGAGATTTTTT. As protein: CSAPRDRTRFF.

This clonotype has only a few counts. The rearrangement links TRBV6-1 to TRBJ1-6, with 9 positions matching TRBD1. V gave up 5 bases and J gave up 0 bases; unmatched junction bases: 5. The CDR3 is 17 amino acids. Germline V gene data show CDR1 as MNHNS and CDR2 as SASEGT. CDR3 DNA sequence: TGTGCCAGCAGTCGTGGACAGGGGAGCTCCTATAATTCACCCCTCCACTTT. As protein: CASSRGQGSSYNSPLHF.

V and J are TRBV20-1 and TRBJ2-3; 7 positions match TRBD1. The germline gives CDR1 DFQATT, CDR2 SNEGSKA (reference sequence). Germline trimming cut 4 bases from V and 4 bases from J; bases unmatched to any gene: 11. This CDR3 contains 15 residues. In DNA form, the CDR3 reads TGCAGTGCTACCTACCGGGACAGTGGGTCAGATACGCAGTATTTT. Its translation: CSATYRDSGSDTQYF.

The chain links TRBV3-1 to TRBJ2-5; D possibly corresponds to TRBD1 (6 bases). Trimming left V 3 bases short and J 4 bases short, with 12 bases between. The CDR3 has 14 amino acids. CDR1 LGHDT and CDR2 YNNKEL come from the germline V gene (reference sequence). The CDR3 sequence: CASSQIQGPETQYF. DNA for the CDR3: TGTGCCAGCAGCCAGATACAGGGACCAGAGACCCAGTACTTC.

The rearrangement links TRBV7-2 to TRBJ2-7, with 10 bases lining up with TRBD2. The CDR3 consists of 17 residues. V lost 4 bases, J lost 2 bases, and 11 bases stayed unmatched. CDR1 SGHTA and CDR2 FQGNSA come from the germline V gene. CDR3 nucleotide sequence: TGTGCCAGCAGCTCCTCCCCAGCGGGAGGGTTTCCCTACGAGCAGTACTTC. This translates into CASSSSPAGGFPYEQYF.

The rearrangement links TRBV9 to TRBJ2-1, with 8 positions matching TRBD1. V lost 0 bases, J lost 5 bases, and 1 base stayed unmatched. The CDR3 loop spans 14 amino acids. Germline V CDR1 and CDR2: SGDLS, YYNGEE. CDR3 sequence reads: CASSVGTGNNEQFF. In DNA, the CDR3 is TGTGCCAGCAGCGTAGGGACAGGGAACAATGAGCAGTTCTTC.

The V call is TRBV9, the J call TRBJ2-1; 10 bases are shared with TRBD2. Looked up from germline, CDR1 is SGDLS and CDR2 is YYNGEE. Losses at the gene ends were 2 bases for V and 3 bases for J; bases not matched to a gene: 2. The CDR3 has 15 residues. CDR3 region: CASSVIAGGYNEQFF. The CDR3 nucleotides read TGTGCCAGCAGCGTTATAGCGGGGGGCTACAATGAGCAGTTCTTC. Full variable domain (rest looked up from reference TRBV9 and TRBJ2-1): DSGVTQTPKHLITATGQRVTLRCSPRSGDLSVYWYQQSLDQGLQFLIQYYNGEERAKGNILERFSAQQFPDLHSELNLSSLELGDSALYFCASSVIAGGYNEQFFGPGTRLTVL.